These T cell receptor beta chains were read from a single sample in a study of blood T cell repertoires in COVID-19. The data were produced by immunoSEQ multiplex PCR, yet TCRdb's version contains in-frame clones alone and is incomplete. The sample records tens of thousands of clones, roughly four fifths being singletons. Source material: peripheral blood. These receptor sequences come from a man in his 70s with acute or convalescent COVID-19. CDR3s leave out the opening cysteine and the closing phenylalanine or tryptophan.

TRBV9 ASSVDPESSYNEQF
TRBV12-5 ASGSDRSGYEQY
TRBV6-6 ASTIDAAPYNEQF
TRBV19 ATTGGLGYEQF
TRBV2 ASREGYQETQY
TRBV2 ASSTDRGLRGYT
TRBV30 AWAVGGDQPQH
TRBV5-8 ASSRGAGSTDTQY
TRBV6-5 ASSYEGDGYT
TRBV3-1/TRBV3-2 ASSQRQGSPYEQY
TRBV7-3 ASSLSAGVSYNEQF
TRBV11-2 ASSFTRRAEQF
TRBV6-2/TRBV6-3 ASSTPRGKETQY
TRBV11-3 ASSPRGRAGSGANVLT
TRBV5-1 ASSLGGTGAAETQY
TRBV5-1 ASSSSQGGVSEQY
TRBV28 ASSDRRGNEQY
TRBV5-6 ASSTTGGDWGSLF
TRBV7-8 ASRTQTSGNYNEQF
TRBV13 ASSFGGGSSYEQY
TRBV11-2 ASSIRGSYEQY
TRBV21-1 ASGYTAGSYNEQF
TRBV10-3 AISQALQGNQPQH
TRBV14 ASSQDQLAGGFANTGELF
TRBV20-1 SASDLAGGLKQPQH
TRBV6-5 ASSYSGTGGTEAF
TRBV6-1 ASSEGLAEAYEQY
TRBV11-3 ASRGANTEAF
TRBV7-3 ASSQQGYEQY
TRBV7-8 ASSFAGRYNEQF
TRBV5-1 ASSRGQGGDEQY
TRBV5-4 ASSPGAGGGDETQY
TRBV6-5 ASSYSTGYTDTQY
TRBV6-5 ASSFGRGYYEQY